This T cell receptor (beta chain) was sequenced during a study of blood T cell repertoires in COVID-19. Original processing methods: Cell counts per sample came from amplifying reference gene primers. Generated by immunoSEQ multiplex PCR, the TCRdb table keeps only in-frame clones and is missing some. The V and J calls and the clone size are those of that table, but D and trimming were determined from the DNA. The sample has roughly 180,000 clones, over 70% seen once. The participants were between about 18 and 90 years old and came from under 25 US areas. Losses at the gene ends were 5 bases for V and 3 bases for J; bases not matched to a gene: 7. The germline V gene has CDR1 SGHVS and CDR2 FQNEAQ. This CDR3 has 15 amino acids.

The chain joins TRBV7-8 to TRBJ2-7; 10 nucleotides agree with TRBD1. The sample comprised PBMCs or T cells enriched from blood (not recorded which). The receptor was derived from a woman aged 45 to 65 in a cohort exposed to, infected with or recovered from COVID-19 (not recorded which). This CDR3 reads CASSPRDRGDYEQYF. CDR3 coding DNA: TGTGCCAGCAGCCCCCGGGACAGGGGAGACTACGAGCAGTACTTC.